The text below deals with one T cell receptor beta chain. These data originate in a study of blood T cell repertoires in COVID-19. In the study overall: Some COVID-19 samples were acute and others convalescent; all came from the United States, Italy and Spain. The cDNA or gDNA used as material had been derived from T cells, B-cell-depleted T cells, or PBMCs.

Living in 25 or so US areas, the participants were between about 18 and 90 years of age. Self-reported history from a screening survey and questionnaire set each donor's cohort. CDR3 length equals 14 residues. The V gene's germline CDR1 is SGDLS and CDR2 YYNGEE. V shed 3 bases, J shed 2 bases, and the junction held 4 bases outside the gene matches. Libraries were prepared by immunoSEQ multiplex PCR; TCRdb keeps only in-frame clonotypes and omits some of them. The table records about 320,000 clones, roughly nine tenths of them present only once. The rearrangement links TRBV9 to TRBJ2-7; the match to TRBD1 covers 8 bases. The sample comprised PBMCs or T cells enriched from blood (not recorded which). This sequence was found in a man aged 55 to 70 who had recovered from COVID-19. CDR3 in DNA: TGTGCCAGCAGCGCCGGACAGGGACCCTACGAGCAGTACTTC. It codes for CASSAGQGPYEQYF.